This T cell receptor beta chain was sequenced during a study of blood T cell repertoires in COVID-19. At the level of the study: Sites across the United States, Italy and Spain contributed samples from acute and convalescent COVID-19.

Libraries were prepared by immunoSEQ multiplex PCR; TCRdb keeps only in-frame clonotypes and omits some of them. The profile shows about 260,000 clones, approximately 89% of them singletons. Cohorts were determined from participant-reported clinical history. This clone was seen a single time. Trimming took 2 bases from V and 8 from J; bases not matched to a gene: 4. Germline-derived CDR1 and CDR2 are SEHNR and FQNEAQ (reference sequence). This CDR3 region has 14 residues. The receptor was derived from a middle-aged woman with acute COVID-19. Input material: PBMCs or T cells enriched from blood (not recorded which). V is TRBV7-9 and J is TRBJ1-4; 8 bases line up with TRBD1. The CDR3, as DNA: TGTGCCAGCAGCTTACAGGGGGCGCGGGAAAAACTGTTTTTT. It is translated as CASSLQGAREKLFF.